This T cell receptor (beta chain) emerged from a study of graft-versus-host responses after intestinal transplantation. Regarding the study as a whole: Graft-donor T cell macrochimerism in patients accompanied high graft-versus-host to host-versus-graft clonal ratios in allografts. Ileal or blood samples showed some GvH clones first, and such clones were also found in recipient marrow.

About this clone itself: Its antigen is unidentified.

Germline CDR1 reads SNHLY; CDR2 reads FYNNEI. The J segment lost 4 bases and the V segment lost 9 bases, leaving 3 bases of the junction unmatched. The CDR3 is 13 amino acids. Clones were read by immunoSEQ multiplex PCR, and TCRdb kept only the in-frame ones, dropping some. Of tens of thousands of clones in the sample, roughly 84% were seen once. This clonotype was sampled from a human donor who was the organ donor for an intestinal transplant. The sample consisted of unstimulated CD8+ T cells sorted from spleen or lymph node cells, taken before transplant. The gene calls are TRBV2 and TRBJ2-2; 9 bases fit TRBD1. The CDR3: CARQGAGTGELFF. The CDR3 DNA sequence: TGTGCCAGACAGGGGGCTGGCACCGGGGAGCTGTTTTTT.